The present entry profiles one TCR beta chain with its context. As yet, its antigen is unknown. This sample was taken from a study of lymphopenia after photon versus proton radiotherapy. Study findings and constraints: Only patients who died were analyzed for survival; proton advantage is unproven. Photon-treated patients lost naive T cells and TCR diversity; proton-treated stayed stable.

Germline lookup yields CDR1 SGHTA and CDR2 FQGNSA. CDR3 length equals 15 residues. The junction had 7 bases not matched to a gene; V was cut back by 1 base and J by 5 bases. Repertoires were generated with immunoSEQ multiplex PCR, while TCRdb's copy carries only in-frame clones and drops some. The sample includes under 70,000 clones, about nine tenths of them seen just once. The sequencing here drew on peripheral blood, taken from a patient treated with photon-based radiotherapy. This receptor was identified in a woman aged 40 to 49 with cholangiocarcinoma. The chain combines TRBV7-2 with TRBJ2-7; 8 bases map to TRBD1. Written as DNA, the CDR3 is TGTGCCAGCAGCTTAGACCCAGGGGGCCTGAACGAGCAGTACTTC. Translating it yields CASSLDPGGLNEQYF.